The rows below give T cell receptor beta chains drawn from one sample of a study of T cells after yellow fever vaccination. One entry per CDR3 protein, called by TCRdb with MiXCR from the 5' RACE reads. The sample has 500,000 to 650,000 distinct CDR3 sequences; roughly an eighth are singletons. Specimen: PBMCs, collected on the day of the yellow fever booster vaccination. The source of these receptors is a man aged 25-45 years who received the YFV17D yellow fever vaccine. CDR3s include the opening cysteine and the closing phenylalanine or tryptophan. The D gene is left open where the match is weak. Size is omitted from some rows. Given values are once, few, many or a class for expanded clones.

j_call clone_size v_call d_call cdr3_aa cdr3_nt
TRBJ2-3 NA TRBV7-9 NA CASSFRTIGSTDTQYF TGTGCCAGCAGCTTCCGGACCATTGGGAGCACAGATACGCAGTATTTT
TRBJ2-5 NA TRBV15 NA CATSRASPEGTQYF TGTGCCACCAGCAGAGCCTCACCAGAGGGGACCCAGTACTTC
TRBJ1-4 few TRBV21-1 NA CASSKDHTGTSSFF TGTGCCAGCAGCAAGGATCACACGGGAACCTCGTCTTTTTTT
TRBJ1-1 NA TRBV5-4 NA CASSFGGPQNTEAFF TGTGCCAGCAGCTTTGGAGGACCCCAAAACACTGAAGCTTTCTTT
TRBJ2-7 few TRBV6-5 TRBD1 CASSYTQTGFHEQYF TGTGCCAGCAGTTACACACAGACAGGGTTTCACGAGCAGTACTTC
TRBJ1-6 NA TRBV12-3/TRBV12-4 TRBD1 CASRRDRENSPLHF TGTGCCAGCAGGCGGGACAGGGAAAATTCACCCCTCCACTTT
TRBJ1-2 few TRBV18 TRBD1 CASSPQAGGDSGYTF TGTGCCAGCTCACCACAAGCAGGGGGCGATTCTGGCTACACCTTC
TRBJ2-5 few TRBV11-3 NA CASKGGGETQYF TGTGCCAGCAAGGGGGGGGGAGAGACCCAGTACTTC
TRBJ2-1 NA TRBV10-2 NA CASSESISVLDEQFF TGCGCCAGCAGTGAGTCGATTAGCGTTCTAGATGAGCAGTTCTTC
TRBJ1-2 few TRBV29-1 NA CSVVQGNSYGYTF TGCAGCGTTGTCCAAGGGAACTCCTATGGCTACACCTTC
TRBJ1-1 NA TRBV7-9 NA CASSLGLGWDTEAFF TGTGCCAGCAGCTTAGGGTTGGGGTGGGACACTGAAGCTTTCTTT
TRBJ2-7 few TRBV6-2/TRBV6-3 TRBD2 CASTVGLSGRKYF TGTGCCAGCACCGTAGGACTTAGCGGGAGAAAGTACTTC
TRBJ2-1 NA TRBV20-1 TRBD2 CSARGPTSGSTEQFF TGCAGTGCTAGAGGACCCACTAGCGGGAGTACTGAGCAGTTCTTC
TRBJ2-1 few TRBV20-1 NA CSANFGGQFF TGCAGTGCAAACTTCGGCGGGCAGTTCTTC
TRBJ1-6 NA TRBV24-1 NA CATGIELHNSPLHF TGTGCCACCGGGATAGAACTGCATAATTCACCCCTCCACTTT
TRBJ2-4 NA TRBV20-1 TRBD2 CSAPLTSGRANIQYF TGCAGTGCTCCATTGACTAGCGGGAGAGCGAACATTCAGTACTTC
TRBJ2-4 NA TRBV6-1 TRBD2 CASSESAGGVNIQYF TGTGCCAGCAGTGAATCGGCGGGGGGAGTAAACATTCAGTACTTC
TRBJ2-2 NA TRBV4-3 TRBD2 CASSQGTRGGDTGELFF TGCGCCAGCAGCCAAGGGACTCGCGGGGGAGACACCGGGGAGCTGTTTTTT
TRBJ2-5 many TRBV20-1 NA CSASFWGRETQYF TGCAGTGCTAGTTTCTGGGGGCGAGAGACCCAGTACTTC
TRBJ2-1 few TRBV9 NA CASSVAQGLDEQFF TGTGCCAGCAGCGTAGCGCAGGGTCTGGATGAGCAGTTCTTC
TRBJ2-5 few TRBV30 NA CAWIGPTRSQYF TGTGCCTGGATAGGGCCCACCCGGTCCCAGTACTTC
TRBJ1-5 few TRBV7-8 NA CASSPPRRVGPTEPQHF TGTGCCAGCAGCCCGCCGCGGCGGGTGGGGCCCACCGAGCCCCAGCATTTT
TRBJ2-1 few TRBV12-3/TRBV12-4 NA CASSLLRGIPNEQFF TGTGCCAGCAGCCTCCTAAGGGGCATCCCCAATGAGCAGTTCTTC
TRBJ2-2 few TRBV7-8 TRBD2 CASSLTGTSGSKGELFF TGTGCCAGCAGCTTAACGGGGACTAGCGGGAGCAAAGGGGAGCTGTTTTTT